This TCR beta chain stems from a study of cytomegalovirus exposure and HLA in healthy donors. Study-level results: Confirmation was obtained in vitro that a few CMV-associated chains are specific for CMV antigens. Subsequent analysis revealed that first-cohort TCR clusters tended to co-occur in the 100 to 150 validation repertoires. Researchers catalogued over 150 TCR beta chains as cytomegalovirus-associated.

V shed 4 bases, J shed 7 bases, and the junction held 10 bases outside the gene matches. Germline assignment: CDR1 SGHRS and CDR2 YFSETQ. The CDR3 loop spans 15 amino acids. Produced via immunoSEQ multiplex PCR; TCRdb's table is partial and in-frame only. Seen here are approximately 160,000 clones, approximately 96% observed once, and the top ten hold about 0.94%. On this clone itself: Its antigen is not identified.

Material for sequencing was PBMCs. The chain combines TRBV5-1 with TRBJ2-5; 10 positions agree with TRBD2. The sequence was collected from a woman between 18 and 29 years old in good health and CMV-seronegative. The CDR3 nucleotides are TGCGCCAGCAGCGGCGGACTAGCGGCCCCCAGGACCCAGTACTTC. Encoded protein: CASSGGLAAPRTQYF.